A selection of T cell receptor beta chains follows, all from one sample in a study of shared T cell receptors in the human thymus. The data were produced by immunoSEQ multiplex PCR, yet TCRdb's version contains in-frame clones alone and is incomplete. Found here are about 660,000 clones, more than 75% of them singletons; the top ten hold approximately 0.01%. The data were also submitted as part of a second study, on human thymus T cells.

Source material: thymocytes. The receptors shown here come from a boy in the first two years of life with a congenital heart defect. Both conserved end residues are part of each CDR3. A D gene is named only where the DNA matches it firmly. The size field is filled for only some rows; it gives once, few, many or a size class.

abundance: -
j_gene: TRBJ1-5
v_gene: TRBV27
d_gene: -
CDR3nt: TGTGCCAGCAGTTTAGCGGGCGGACGTCAGCCCCAGCATTTT
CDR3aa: CASSLAGGRQPQHF

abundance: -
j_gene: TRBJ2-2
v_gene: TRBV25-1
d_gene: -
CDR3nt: TGTGCCAGCAGCATTAGCGTAAACGGGGAGCTGTTTTTT
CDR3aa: CASSISVNGELFF

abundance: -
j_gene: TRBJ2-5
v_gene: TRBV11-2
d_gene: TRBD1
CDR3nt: TGTGCCAGCAGCTCGAGACAGGGGAAAGAGACCCAGTACTTC
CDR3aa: CASSSRQGKETQYF

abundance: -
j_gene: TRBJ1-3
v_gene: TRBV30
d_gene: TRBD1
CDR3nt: TGTGCCTGGAGTTATGACAGGGACTCTGGAAACACCATATATTTT
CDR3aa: CAWSYDRDSGNTIYF

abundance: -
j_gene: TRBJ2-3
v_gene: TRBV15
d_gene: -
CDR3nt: TGTGCCACCAGCAGAGAGGGGAGACGGAATACGCAGTATTTT
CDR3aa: CATSREGRRNTQYF

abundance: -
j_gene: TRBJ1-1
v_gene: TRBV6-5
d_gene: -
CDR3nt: TGTGCCAGCAGTAGGGAGCGTGGTAGCACTGAAGCTTTCTTT
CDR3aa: CASSRERGSTEAFF

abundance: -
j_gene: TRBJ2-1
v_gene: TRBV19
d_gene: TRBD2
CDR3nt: TGTGCCAGTAGTATGCGACTAGCGGGAACCCATGAGCAGTTCTTC
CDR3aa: CASSMRLAGTHEQFF

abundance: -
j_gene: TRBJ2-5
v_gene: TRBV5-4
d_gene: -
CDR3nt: TGTGCCAGCAGCGCATCGGGGTACCAAGAGACCCAGTACTTC
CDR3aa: CASSASGYQETQYF

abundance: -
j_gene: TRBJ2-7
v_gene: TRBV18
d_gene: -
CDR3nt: TGTGCCAGCTCACTTAGCTGCGGCCATTTCCACTACGAGCAGTACTTC
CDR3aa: CASSLSCGHFHYEQYF

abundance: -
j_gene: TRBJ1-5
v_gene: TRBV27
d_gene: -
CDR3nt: TGTGCCAGCAGTTCACGACAGGTGGGTCAGCCCCAGCATTTT
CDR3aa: CASSSRQVGQPQHF

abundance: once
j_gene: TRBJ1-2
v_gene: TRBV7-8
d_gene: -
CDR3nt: TGTGCCAGCAGCTTAGAAGCCTATAGGACAGCCTATGGCTACACCTTC
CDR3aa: CASSLEAYRTAYGYTF

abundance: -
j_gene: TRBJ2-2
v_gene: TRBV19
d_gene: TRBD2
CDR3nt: TGTGCCAGTACAGCGGGAGGACCGAACACCGGGGAGCTGTTTTTT
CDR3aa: CASTAGGPNTGELFF

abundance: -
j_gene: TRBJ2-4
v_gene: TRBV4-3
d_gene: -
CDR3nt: TGCGCCAGCAGCCAAGATACAAGAAACATTCAGTACTTC
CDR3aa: CASSQDTRNIQYF

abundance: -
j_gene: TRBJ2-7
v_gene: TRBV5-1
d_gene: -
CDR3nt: TGCGCCAGCAGCTTGGGGCAGGGCCCCCACCACGAGCAGTACTTC
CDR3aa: CASSLGQGPHHEQYF

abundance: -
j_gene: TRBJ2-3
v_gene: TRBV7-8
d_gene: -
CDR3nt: TGTGCCAGCAAGCGTAGAGAAGATACGCAGTATTTT
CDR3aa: CASKRREDTQYF

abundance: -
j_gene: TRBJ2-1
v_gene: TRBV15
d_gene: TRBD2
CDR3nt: TGTGCCACCAGCAGAGAGGGTAGCGGGAAGGGGCATGAGCAGTTCTTC
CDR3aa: CATSREGSGKGHEQFF

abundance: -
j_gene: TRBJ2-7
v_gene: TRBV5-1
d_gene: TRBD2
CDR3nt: TGCGCCAGCCCCAACCCCCGGCTAGCGGGCCCCTCCTACGAGCAGTACTTC
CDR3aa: CASPNPRLAGPSYEQYF

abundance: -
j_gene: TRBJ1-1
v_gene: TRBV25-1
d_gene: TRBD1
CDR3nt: TGTGCCAGCGCTACAGGGGGCTGGAACACTGAAGCTTTCTTT
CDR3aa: CASATGGWNTEAFF

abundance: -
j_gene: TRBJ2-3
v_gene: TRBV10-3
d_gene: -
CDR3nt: TGTGCCATCAGTGAGAGCGCGGGGAGCACAGATACGCAGTATTTT
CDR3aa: CAISESAGSTDTQYF

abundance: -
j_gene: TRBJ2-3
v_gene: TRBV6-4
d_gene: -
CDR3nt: TGTGCCAGCAGCGGGCGGGGCCACACAGATACGCAGTATTTT
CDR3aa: CASSGRGHTDTQYF

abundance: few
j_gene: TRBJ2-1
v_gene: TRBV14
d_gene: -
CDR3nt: TGTGCCAGCAGCCAAGTCCCGCGAAAGAGGCCTTCCTACAATGAGCAGTTCTTC
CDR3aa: CASSQVPRKRPSYNEQFF

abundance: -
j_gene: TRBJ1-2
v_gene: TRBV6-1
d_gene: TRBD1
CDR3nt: TGTGCCAGCAGTGTAACTCCGGGACAGAGCAACTATGGCTACACCTTC
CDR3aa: CASSVTPGQSNYGYTF

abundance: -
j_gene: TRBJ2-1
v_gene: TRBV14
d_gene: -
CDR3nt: TGTGCCAGCAGCCAAGTGGGGGCCCCCGGCTACAATGAGCAGTTCTTC
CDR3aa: CASSQVGAPGYNEQFF

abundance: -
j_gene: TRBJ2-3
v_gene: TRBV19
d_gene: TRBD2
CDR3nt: TGTGCCAGTATGGCTAGCGGGAGCGAAACTATGGACCCAGATACGCAGTATTTT
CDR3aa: CASMASGSETMDPDTQYF

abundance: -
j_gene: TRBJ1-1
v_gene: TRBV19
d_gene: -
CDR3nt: TGTGCCAGTAGTCGCCCAGGGGATGACATGAACACTGAAGCTTTCTTT
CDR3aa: CASSRPGDDMNTEAFF

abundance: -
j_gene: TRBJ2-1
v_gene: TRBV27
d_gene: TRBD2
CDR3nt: TGTGCCAGCAGTTTATTGGGACTAGCTAAGTACAATGAGCAGTTCTTC
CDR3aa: CASSLLGLAKYNEQFF

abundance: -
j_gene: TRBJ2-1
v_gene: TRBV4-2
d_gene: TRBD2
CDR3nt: TGTGCCAGCAGCCAAGTCGTCGGGGGCTTAGCGGGGGACGAGGGCTACAATGAGCAGTTCTTC
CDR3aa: CASSQVVGGLAGDEGYNEQFF

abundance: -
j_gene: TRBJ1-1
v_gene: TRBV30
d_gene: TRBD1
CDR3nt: TGTGCCTATCCTAGACGAGGGGGCAGTGAAGCTTTCTTT
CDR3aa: CAYPRRGGSEAFF

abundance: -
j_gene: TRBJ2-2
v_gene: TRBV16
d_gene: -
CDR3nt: TGTGCCAGCATTTCCCACGAGGACAGTCGAGGCGCCATTTCGAACACCGGGGAGCTGTTTTTT
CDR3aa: CASISHEDSRGAISNTGELFF

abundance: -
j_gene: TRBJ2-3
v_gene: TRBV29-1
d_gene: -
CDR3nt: TGCAGCGTTGAAGAGCTGGGCCCAGATACGCAGTATTTT
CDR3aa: CSVEELGPDTQYF

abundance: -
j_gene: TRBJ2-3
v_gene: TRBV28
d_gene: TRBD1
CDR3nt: TGTGCCAGCAGTTCTCCGGGACAGCCCGAAACTAGCACAGATACGCAGTATTTT
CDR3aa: CASSSPGQPETSTDTQYF

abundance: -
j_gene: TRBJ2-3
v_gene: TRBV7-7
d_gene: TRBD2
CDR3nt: TGTGCCAGCAGCCCTCAACCGGGACTAGCGGGAGGGCATGATACGCAGTATTTT
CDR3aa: CASSPQPGLAGGHDTQYF

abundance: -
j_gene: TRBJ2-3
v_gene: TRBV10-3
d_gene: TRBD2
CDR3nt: TGTGCCATCGGGGCGGCTAGCGGAGACCGGGGGGATACGCAGTATTTT
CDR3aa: CAIGAASGDRGDTQYF

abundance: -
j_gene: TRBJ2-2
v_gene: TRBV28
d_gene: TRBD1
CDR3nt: TGTGCCACCCCTAGGGCCTCGGGACAGCAGAACACCGGGGAGCTGTTTTTT
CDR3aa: CATPRASGQQNTGELFF

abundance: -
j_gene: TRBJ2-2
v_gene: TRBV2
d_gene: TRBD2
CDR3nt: TGTGCCAGCAGCCCTGGGACTAGCGAGAACACCGGGGAGCTGTTTTTT
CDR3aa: CASSPGTSENTGELFF

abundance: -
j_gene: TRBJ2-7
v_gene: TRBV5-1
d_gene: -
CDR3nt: TGCGCCAGCAGACCTATCGACACGTCTCCATTGGAGCAGTACTTC
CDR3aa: CASRPIDTSPLEQYF

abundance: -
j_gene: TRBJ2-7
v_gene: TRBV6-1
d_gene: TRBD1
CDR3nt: TGTGCCAGCAGTGAACCCAATTCGACAGGGCACGAGCAGTACTTC
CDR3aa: CASSEPNSTGHEQYF

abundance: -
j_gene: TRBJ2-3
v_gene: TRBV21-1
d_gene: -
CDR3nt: TGTGCCAGCAAGATCTGCGGGGTGGGCACAGATACGCAGTATTTT
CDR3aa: CASKICGVGTDTQYF

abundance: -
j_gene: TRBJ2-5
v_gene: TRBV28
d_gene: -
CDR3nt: TGTGCCAGCACCCAGGGTAGCGGTGGAGAAACGGAGACCCAGTACTTC
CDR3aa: CASTQGSGGETETQYF

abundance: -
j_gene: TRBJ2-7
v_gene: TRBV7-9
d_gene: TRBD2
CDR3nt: TGTGCCAGCACCTTGACTAGCGGGAGAGCCGAGCCCCTCCACGAGCAGTACTTC
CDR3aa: CASTLTSGRAEPLHEQYF

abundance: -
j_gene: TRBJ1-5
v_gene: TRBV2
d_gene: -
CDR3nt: TGTGCCAGCGCTTGGCAGGGTAGTGTGCAGCCCCAGCATTTT
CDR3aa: CASAWQGSVQPQHF

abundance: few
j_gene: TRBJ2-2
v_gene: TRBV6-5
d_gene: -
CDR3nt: TGTGCCAGCACCCTTTACGGGGGGCACCGGGAGCTGTTTTTT
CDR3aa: CASTLYGGHRELFF

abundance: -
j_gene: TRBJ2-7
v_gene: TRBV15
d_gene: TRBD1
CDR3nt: TGTGCCACCAGCAGTGCCCCCGGGACAGGTAACTACGAGCAGTACTTC
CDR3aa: CATSSAPGTGNYEQYF

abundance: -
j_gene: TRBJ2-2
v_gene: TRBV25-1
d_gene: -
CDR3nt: TGTGCCAGCAGTGAACGCTCAACACAAAACGGGGAGCTGTTTTTT
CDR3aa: CASSERSTQNGELFF

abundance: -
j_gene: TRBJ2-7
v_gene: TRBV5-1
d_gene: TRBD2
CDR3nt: TGCGCCAGCAGCTTGCCGGGAGGACCCTACGAGCAGTACTTC
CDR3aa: CASSLPGGPYEQYF

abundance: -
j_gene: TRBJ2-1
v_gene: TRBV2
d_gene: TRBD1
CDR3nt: TGTGCCAGCAGTGAAGCCGATGACAGGGGGCGATACAATGAGCAGTTCTTC
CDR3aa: CASSEADDRGRYNEQFF

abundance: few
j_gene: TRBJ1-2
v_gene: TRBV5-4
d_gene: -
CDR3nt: TGTGCCAGCAGCTTGGGGACAAGCTATGGCTACACCTTC
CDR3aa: CASSLGTSYGYTF

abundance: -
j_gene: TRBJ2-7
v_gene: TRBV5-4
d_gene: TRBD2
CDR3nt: TGTGCCAGCAGCTGGGACGGGAGGCCTTCCCCTTCCTACGAGCAGTACTTC
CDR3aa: CASSWDGRPSPSYEQYF

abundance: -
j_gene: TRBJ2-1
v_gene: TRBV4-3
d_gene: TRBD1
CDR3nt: TGCGCCAGCAGCCAAGGAGACAGGGGGCTTTTGGATGAGCAGTTCTTC
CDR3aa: CASSQGDRGLLDEQFF

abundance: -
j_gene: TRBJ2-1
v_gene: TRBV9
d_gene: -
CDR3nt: TGTGCCAGCAGCGTAGGGGTACACGGGAGTCTCAGCTCCTACAATGAGCAGTTCTTC
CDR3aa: CASSVGVHGSLSSYNEQFF

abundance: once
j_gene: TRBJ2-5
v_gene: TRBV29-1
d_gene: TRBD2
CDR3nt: TGCAGCGTTATCCCGTCGACAGAGGGAGGGGAGACCCAGTACTTC
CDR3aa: CSVIPSTEGGETQYF

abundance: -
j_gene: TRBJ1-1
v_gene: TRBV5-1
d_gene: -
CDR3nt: TGCGCCAGCAGCCCCCCTCGGGATAAACAGAACACTGAAGCTTTCTTT
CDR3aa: CASSPPRDKQNTEAFF

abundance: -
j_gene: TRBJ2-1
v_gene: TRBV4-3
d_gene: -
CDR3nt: TGCGCCAGCAGCCAAGATCCCAGGGCCCTTCCTACAAGGCGAGGGCAGTTCTTC
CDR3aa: CASSQDPRALPTRRGQFF

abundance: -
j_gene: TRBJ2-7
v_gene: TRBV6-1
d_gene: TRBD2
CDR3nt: TGTGCCAGCAGTGAGCCGGGTATCACTAGCGGGAGGGCCTACGAGCAGTACTTC
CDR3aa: CASSEPGITSGRAYEQYF

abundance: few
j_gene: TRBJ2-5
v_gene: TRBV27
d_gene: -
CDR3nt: TGTGCCAGCAGCAGGTTAGGCCAATGGGAGACCCAGTACTTC
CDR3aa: CASSRLGQWETQYF

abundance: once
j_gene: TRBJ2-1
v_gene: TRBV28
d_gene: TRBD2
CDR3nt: TGTGCCAGCAGTTTAGGTTCGGTGTTGACTAGCGTGTCCTACAATGAGCAGTTCTTC
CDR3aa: CASSLGSVLTSVSYNEQFF